This T cell receptor (beta chain) was identified in a study of high-grade serous ovarian cancer treatment subgroups. CDR3 size: 19 residues. Germline CDR1 and CDR2: SGHKS and YYEKEE (reference sequence). The V gene end was trimmed by 1 base and the J gene end by 7 bases; junction bases not matched to a gene: 21. Study findings and constraints: Bulk tumor TCR sequencing gave no spatial information.

Details on this clone: Its specificity is unknown.

Tumor samples were taken before definitive surgery or chemotherapy. The table came from immunoSEQ multiplex PCR; TCRdb's copy has only in-frame clones and leaves some out. Here the sample spans more than 8,000 clones, approximately 70% being singletons. The gene calls are TRBV5-5 and TRBJ2-7; 9 bases agree with TRBD2. The clonotype originates from a human donor with high-grade serous ovarian cancer. The sample comprised tumor tissue. The DNA of the CDR3 is TGTGCCAGCAGCTTGCGCTGGATGGGAATTAGCGGGAGAGGGGATGAGCAGTACTTC. Translating gives CASSLRWMGISGRGDEQYF.